These T cell receptor beta chains were read from a single sample in a study of shared clonotypes between healthy human individuals. Sequenced by immunoSEQ multiplex PCR; TCRdb stores in-frame clones only, minus some. Here the sample spans some 2.1 million clones, approximately 95% being singletons. The sequencing sample was made of naive CD4+ T cells sorted from blood. These receptors originate from a young man in good health. Each CDR3 is given with its conserved first and last residue. D genes are given only for firm matches. Not every row has a clone size; where given, it reads once, few, many or a size class.

abundance	j_gene	v_gene	d_gene	CDR3aa	CDR3nt
few	TRBJ2-6	TRBV7-2	-	CASSHDRQGANVLTF	TGTGCCAGCAGCCACGACCGTCAAGGGGCCAACGTCCTGACTTTC
-	TRBJ1-5	TRBV19	-	CASSSVSQVTSNQPQHF	TGTGCCAGTAGTTCAGTTTCCCAGGTAACTAGCAATCAGCCCCAGCATTTT
-	TRBJ2-5	TRBV30	TRBD2	CAWSEGGRASETQYF	TGTGCCTGGAGTGAGGGCGGGAGGGCTTCTGAGACCCAGTACTTC
once	TRBJ2-5	TRBV4-2	-	CASSQGQANKETQYF	TGTGCCAGCAGCCAAGGACAGGCCAACAAAGAGACCCAGTACTTC
-	TRBJ1-5	TRBV18	TRBD1	CASSPQQGGGNQPQHF	TGTGCCAGCTCACCTCAACAGGGGGGGGGCAATCAGCCCCAGCATTTT
-	TRBJ2-7	TRBV30	TRBD2	CAWSVGLAYHEQYF	TGTGCCTGGAGTGTGGGACTAGCGTACCACGAGCAGTACTTC
-	TRBJ1-4	TRBV6-6	TRBD1	CASSITTGVNNEKLFF	TGTGCCAGCAGCATAACGACAGGGGTGAATAATGAAAAACTGTTTTTT
-	TRBJ1-4	TRBV5-4	-	CASSDPDAWGEKLFF	TGTGCCAGCAGCGACCCGGACGCCTGGGGGGAAAAACTGTTTTTT
-	TRBJ1-4	TRBV6-5	-	CASSQPGGEKLFF	TGTGCCAGCAGCCAACCGGGAGGTGAAAAACTGTTTTTT
-	TRBJ2-7	TRBV6-6	-	CASSYSRVYEQYF	TGTGCCAGCAGTTACTCGCGCGTCTACGAGCAGTACTTC
-	TRBJ1-1	TRBV6-6	-	CASSYSKGDPNTEAFF	TGTGCCAGCAGTTACTCGAAAGGGGACCCGAACACTGAAGCTTTCTTT
-	TRBJ2-2	TRBV5-1	-	CASSLVVYTGELFF	TGCGCCAGCAGCTTGGTAGTTTACACCGGGGAGCTGTTTTTT
-	TRBJ1-2	TRBV5-6	TRBD1	CASSLGPGQTGYTF	TGTGCCAGCAGCTTGGGACCGGGACAGACGGGCTACACCTTC
-	TRBJ1-5	TRBV2	-	CASSLEDSGNQPQHF	TGTGCCAGCAGTCTTGAAGACAGCGGCAATCAGCCCCAGCATTTT
once	TRBJ2-7	TRBV7-9	TRBD1	CASSPDREKDF	TGTGCCAGCAGCCCAGACAGGGAGAAGGACTTC
-	TRBJ1-1	TRBV5-1	-	CASSDYREAFF	TGCGCCAGCAGCGATTACAGGGAAGCTTTCTTT
-	TRBJ1-3	TRBV27	TRBD1	CASSPTGQGRNTIYF	TGTGCCAGCAGTCCAACGGGACAGGGTAGAAACACCATATATTTT
-	TRBJ2-3	TRBV18	-	CASSDRYPTDTQYF	TGTGCCAGCTCAGATAGATACCCGACAGATACGCAGTATTTT
-	TRBJ2-3	TRBV5-1	-	CASSLGGNADTQYF	TGCGCCAGCAGCTTGGGGGGGAACGCAGATACGCAGTATTTT
-	TRBJ2-2	TRBV27	-	CASRTVGELFF	TGTGCCAGCAGGACAGTCGGGGAGCTGTTTTTT
-	TRBJ2-7	TRBV5-1	-	CASSSGAAYEQYF	TGCGCCAGCAGCTCCGGGGCGGCCTACGAGCAGTACTTC
-	TRBJ1-1	TRBV29-1	-	CSFLPAMNTEAFF	TGCAGCTTTCTACCGGCCATGAACACTGAAGCTTTCTTT
once	TRBJ1-2	TRBV29-1	-	CSDSGKDDGYTF	TGCAGCGATAGCGGGAAGGATGATGGCTACACCTTC
-	TRBJ1-4	TRBV15	-	CATSRGTMEKLFF	TGTGCCACCAGCAGAGGGACTATGGAAAAACTGTTTTTT
few	TRBJ2-1	TRBV6-1	-	CANRDSNNEQFF	TGTGCCAATCGAGACAGCAACAATGAGCAGTTCTTC
-	TRBJ1-1	TRBV5-8	-	CASSLVRGGEAFF	TGTGCCAGCAGCTTGGTGAGGGGTGGTGAAGCTTTCTTT